This T cell receptor (beta chain) was identified in a study of PD-1 blockade in classical Hodgkin lymphoma. Study-wide results and limits: Repertoire differences have undefined causes, possibly disease activity or prior therapy. Relapsed/refractory patients reportedly had lower baseline diversity than newly diagnosed patients.

Time point described: newly diagnosed, previously untreated cHL patient sample. The study purified CD4+ T cells from thawed PBMCs using magnetic negative selection. The data were produced by immunoSEQ multiplex PCR, yet TCRdb's version contains in-frame clones alone and is incomplete. The sample contains around 30,000 clones, around nine tenths of which appear only once. For this clone: Antigen: not known.

Germline assignment: CDR1 SGHRS and CDR2 YFSETQ. This CDR3 comprises 15 residues. V lost 4 bases and J lost 0, with 11 bases in between. The specimen was CD4+ T cells from blood. This TCR derives from a human donor with classical Hodgkin lymphoma. The V gene is TRBV5-1, the J gene TRBJ1-5; the D is unclear. CDR3 nucleotide sequence: TGCGCCAGCAGCCGAGCGGCGGGTAGCAATCAGCCCCAGCATTTT. This encodes CASSRAAGSNQPQHF.